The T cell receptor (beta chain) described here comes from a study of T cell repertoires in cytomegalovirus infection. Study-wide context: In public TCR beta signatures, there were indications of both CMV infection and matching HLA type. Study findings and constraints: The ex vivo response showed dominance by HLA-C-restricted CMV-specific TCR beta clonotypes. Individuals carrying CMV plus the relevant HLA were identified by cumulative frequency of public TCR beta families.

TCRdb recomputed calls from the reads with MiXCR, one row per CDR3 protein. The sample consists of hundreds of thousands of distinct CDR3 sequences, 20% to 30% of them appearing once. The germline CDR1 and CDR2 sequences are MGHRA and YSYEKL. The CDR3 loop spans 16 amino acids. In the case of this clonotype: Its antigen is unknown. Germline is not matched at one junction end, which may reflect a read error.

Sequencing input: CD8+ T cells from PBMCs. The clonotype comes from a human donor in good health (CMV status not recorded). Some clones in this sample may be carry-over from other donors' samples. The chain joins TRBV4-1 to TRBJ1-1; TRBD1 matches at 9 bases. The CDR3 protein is CASSHPWDREMNEAFF. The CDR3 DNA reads TGTGCCAGCAGCCATCCCTGGGACAGGGAAATGAATGAAGCTTTCTTT.